This T cell receptor beta chain originates from a study of cytomegalovirus exposure and HLA in healthy donors. About the research overall: Earlier findings included about 120 million unique TCR beta sequences obtained from 150 million to 200 million T cells. Study conclusions and caveats: Despite most TCR sequences being rare, some public TCRs occurred in many donors. As confirmed in vitro, a few CMV-associated chains were specific for CMV antigens. An analysis done earlier found most TCR beta V segments productive about 90% or about 30% of the time.

PCR amplification relied on 60 Vbeta primers (plus 13 Jbeta primers). Assay used: immunoSEQ multiplex PCR; TCRdb lists only in-frame clones, some missing. This sample lists around 74,000 clones; its ten largest clones have roughly 13%. V dropped 1 base and J dropped 6; count of bases not matched to a gene: 5. Germline V gives CDR1 SGHTA, CDR2 FQGNSA. This CDR3 has 15 amino acids. Comments on this clone: The target antigen is unknown.

The chain is built from TRBV7-2 and TRBJ1-2, with 10 bases that match TRBD1. Sequenced input: PBMCs. The TCR was taken from a man aged 50 to 59 in good health and CMV-seropositive. CDR3 in DNA: TGTGCCAGCAGCTTAGTGCAGGGGACAGGGGATGGCTACACCTTC. Its translation: CASSLVQGTGDGYTF. Full variable domain (missing parts from reference TRBV7-2 and TRBJ1-2): GAGVSQSPSNKVTEKGKDVELRCDPISGHTALYWYRQSLGQGLEFLIYFQGNSAPDKSGLPSDRFSAERTGGSVSTLTIQRTQQEDSAVYLCASSLVQGTGDGYTFGSGTRLTVV.